The clone carrying this T cell receptor (beta chain) was recorded a few times. Its antigen is still unknown. This entry comes from a study of beta chain features in type 1 diabetes. Points from the study as a whole: Individuals with type 1 diabetes displayed fewer insertions and more deletions at VDJ junctions.

What was sequenced were expressed TCRB transcripts, since all of the isolated RNA had been reverse transcribed. Repertoires were generated with immunoSEQ multiplex PCR, while TCRdb's copy carries only in-frame clones and drops some. The sample lists roughly 500,000 clones; about an eighth were seen once. The TCR comes from a woman aged 18-29 years in good health. Sequenced sample: naive CD4+ T cells from blood.

The CDR3 nucleotides are TGTGCCAGCAGCTTGGCCGGGACTAGGATAAACTACGAGCAGTACTTC. Translated: CASSLAGTRINYEQYF. The chain couples TRBV5-4 to TRBJ2-7; 8 nucleotides match TRBD2. The trim removed 0 bases at V and 3 bases at J, leaving 8 bases unmatched. CDR3 length: 16 amino acids. The germline CDR1 and CDR2 sequences are SGHNT and YYREEE (reference sequence).